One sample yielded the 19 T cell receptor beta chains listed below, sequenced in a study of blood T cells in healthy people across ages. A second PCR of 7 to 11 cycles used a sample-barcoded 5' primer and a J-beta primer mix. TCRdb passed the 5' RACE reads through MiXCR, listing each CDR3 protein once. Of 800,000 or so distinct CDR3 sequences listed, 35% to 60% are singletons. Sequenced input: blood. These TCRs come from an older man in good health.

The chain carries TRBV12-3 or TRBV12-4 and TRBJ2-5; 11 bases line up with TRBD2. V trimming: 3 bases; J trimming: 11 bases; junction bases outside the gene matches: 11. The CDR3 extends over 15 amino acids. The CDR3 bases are TGTGCCAGCAGTTTTACTAGCGGGAGTGTCCATGAGCAGTACTTC. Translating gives CASSFTSGSVHEQYF.

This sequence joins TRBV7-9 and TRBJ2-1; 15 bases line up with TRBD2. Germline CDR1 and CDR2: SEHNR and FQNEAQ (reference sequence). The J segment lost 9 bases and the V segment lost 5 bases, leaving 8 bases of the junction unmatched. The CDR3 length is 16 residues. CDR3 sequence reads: CASSPRTSGRASEQFF. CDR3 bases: TGTGCCAGCAGCCCAAGGACTAGCGGGAGGGCCAGTGAGCAGTTCTTC.

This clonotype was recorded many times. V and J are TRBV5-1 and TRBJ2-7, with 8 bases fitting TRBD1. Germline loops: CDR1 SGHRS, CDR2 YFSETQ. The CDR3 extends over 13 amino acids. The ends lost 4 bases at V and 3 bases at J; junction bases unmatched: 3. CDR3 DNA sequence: TGCGCCAGCAGCGGGACAGGAGACTACGAGCAGTACTTC. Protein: CASSGTGDYEQYF.

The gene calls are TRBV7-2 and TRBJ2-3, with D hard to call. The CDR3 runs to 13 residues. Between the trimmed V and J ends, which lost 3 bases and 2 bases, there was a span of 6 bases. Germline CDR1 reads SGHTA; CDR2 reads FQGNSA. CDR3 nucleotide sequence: TGTGCCAGCAGCTTTATTGCCACAGATACGCAGTATTTT. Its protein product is CASSFIATDTQYF.

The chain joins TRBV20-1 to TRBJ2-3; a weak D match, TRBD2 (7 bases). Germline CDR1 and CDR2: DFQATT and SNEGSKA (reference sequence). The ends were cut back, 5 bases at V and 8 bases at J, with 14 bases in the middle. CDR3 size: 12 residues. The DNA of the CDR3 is TGCAGTGCTGGAGGGGGGGGAGGTACGCAGTATTTT. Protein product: CSAGGGGGTQYF.

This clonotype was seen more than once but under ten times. The CDR3 spells CSAPGLAGDLAKNIQYF. In DNA, the CDR3 is TGCAGTGCCCCGGGACTAGCGGGAGACCTAGCCAAAAACATTCAGTACTTC. V gene TRBV20-1 combines with J gene TRBJ2-4, with TRBD2 matching 14 bases. CDR3 length equals 17 residues. CDR1 and CDR2 (germline): DFQATT, SNEGSKA (reference sequence). Trimming removed 6 bases from V and 0 bases from J; junction bases left unmatched: 7.

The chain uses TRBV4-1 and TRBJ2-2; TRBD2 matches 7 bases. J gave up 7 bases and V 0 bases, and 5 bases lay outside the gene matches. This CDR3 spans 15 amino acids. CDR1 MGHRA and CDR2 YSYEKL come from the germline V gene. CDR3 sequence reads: CASSQDSLADGELFF. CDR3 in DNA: TGCGCCAGCAGCCAAGATTCCCTAGCGGACGGGGAGCTGTTTTTT.

The CDR3 region is CASSQDWGDGYSPQHF. As DNA, the CDR3 is TGCGCCAGCAGCCAAGATTGGGGGGACGGGTATAGTCCCCAGCATTTT. The V and J genes are TRBV4-3 and TRBJ1-5; a weak D match, TRBD1 (5 bases). V dropped 0 bases and J dropped 10 bases, with 19 bases sitting between them. CDR3 length equals 16 residues. Germline assignment: CDR1 LGHNA and CDR2 YSLEER.

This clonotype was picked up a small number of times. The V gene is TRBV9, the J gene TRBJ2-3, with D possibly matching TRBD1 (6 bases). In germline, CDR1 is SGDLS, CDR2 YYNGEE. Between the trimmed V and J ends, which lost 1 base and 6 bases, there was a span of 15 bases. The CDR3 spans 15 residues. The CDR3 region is CASSVTGTPEDTQYF. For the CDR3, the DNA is TGTGCCAGCAGCGTAACCGGGACACCCGAGGATACGCAGTATTTT.

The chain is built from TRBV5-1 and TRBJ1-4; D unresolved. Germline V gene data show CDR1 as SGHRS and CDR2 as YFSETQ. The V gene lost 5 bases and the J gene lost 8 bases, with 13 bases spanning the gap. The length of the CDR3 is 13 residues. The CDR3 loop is CASRQLPQEKLFF. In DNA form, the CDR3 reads TGCGCCAGCAGACAGCTGCCTCAGGAAAAACTGTTTTTT. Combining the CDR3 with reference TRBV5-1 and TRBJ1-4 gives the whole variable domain KAGVTQTPRYLIKTRGQQVTLSCSPISGHRSVSWYQQTPGQGLQFLFEYFSETQRNKGNFPGRFSGRQFSNSRSEMNVSTLELGDSALYLCASRQLPQEKLFFGSGTQLSVL.

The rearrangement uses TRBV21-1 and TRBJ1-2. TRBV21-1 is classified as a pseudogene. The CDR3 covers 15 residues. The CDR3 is CASSQRCSRGHGYTF. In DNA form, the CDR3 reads TGTGCCAGCAGCCAACGGTGCAGCCGTGGCCATGGCTACACCTTC.

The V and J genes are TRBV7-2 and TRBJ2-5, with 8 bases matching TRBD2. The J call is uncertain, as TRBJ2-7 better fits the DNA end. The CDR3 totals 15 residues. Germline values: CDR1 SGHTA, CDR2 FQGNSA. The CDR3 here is CASSSWTSSTYEQYF. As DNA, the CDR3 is TGTGCCAGCAGCTCCTGGACTAGCTCAACCTACGAGCAGTACTTC.

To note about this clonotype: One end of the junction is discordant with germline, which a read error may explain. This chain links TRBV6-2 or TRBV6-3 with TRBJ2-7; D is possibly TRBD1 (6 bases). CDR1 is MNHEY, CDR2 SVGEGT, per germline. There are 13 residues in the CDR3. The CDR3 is CASHRQEHYGQYF. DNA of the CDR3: TGTGCCAGCCATCGACAGGAGCACTACGGGCAGTACTTC.

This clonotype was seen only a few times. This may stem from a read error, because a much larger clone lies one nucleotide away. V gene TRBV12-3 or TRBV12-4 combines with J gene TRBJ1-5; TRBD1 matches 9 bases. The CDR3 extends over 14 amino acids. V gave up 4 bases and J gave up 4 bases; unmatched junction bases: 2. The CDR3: CASSWGQGNQPQHF. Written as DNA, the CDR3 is TGTGCCAGCAGTTGGGGACAGGGAAATCAGCCCCAGCATTTT.

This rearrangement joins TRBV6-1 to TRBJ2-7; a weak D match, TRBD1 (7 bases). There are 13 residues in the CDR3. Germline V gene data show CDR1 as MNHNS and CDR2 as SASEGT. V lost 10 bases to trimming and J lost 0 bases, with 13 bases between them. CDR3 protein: CATGGQSSYEQYF. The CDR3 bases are TGTGCCACCGGGGGACAGTCCTCCTACGAGCAGTACTTC.

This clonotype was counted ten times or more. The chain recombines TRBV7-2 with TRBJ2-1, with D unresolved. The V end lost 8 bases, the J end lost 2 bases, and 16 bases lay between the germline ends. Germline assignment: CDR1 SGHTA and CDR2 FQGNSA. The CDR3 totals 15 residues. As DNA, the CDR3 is TGTGCCAGCGCTCTCGACTCCACGACCTACAATGAGCAGTTCTTC. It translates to CASALDSTTYNEQFF.

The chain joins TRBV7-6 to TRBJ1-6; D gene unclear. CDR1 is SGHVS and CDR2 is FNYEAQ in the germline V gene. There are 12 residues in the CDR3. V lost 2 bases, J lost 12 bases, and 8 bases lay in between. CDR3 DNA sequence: TGTGCCAGCAGCTTAAGTGAGGGACCCCTCCACTTT. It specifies CASSLSEGPLHF.

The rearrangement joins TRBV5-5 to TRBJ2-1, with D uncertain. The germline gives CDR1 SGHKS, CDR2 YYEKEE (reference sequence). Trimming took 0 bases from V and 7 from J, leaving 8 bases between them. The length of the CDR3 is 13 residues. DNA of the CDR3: TGTGCCAGCAGCTTGGTCGGTAGAAATGAGCAGTTCTTC. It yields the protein CASSLVGRNEQFF. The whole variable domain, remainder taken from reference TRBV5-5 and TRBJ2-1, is DAGVTQSPTHLIKTRGQQVTLRCSPISGHKSVSWYQQVLGQGPQFIFQYYEKEERGRGNFPDRFSARQFPNYSSELNVNALLLGDSALYLCASSLVGRNEQFFGPGTRLTVL.

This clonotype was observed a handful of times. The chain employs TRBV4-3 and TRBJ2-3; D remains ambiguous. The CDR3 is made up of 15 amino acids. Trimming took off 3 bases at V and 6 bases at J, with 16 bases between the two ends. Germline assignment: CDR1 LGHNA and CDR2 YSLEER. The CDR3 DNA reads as TGCGCCAGCAGCCAGGATCGTACCGTCTCGGATACGCAGTATTTT. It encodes CASSQDRTVSDTQYF.